The next 7 T cell receptor beta chains were all read from a single sample in a study of blood T cell repertoires in COVID-19. The method was immunoSEQ multiplex PCR; TCRdb's version includes in-frame clones alone and lacks a portion of them. The profile shows about 140,000 clones, more than 65% of them singletons. The sample consisted of peripheral blood. These receptors were obtained from a man between 60 and 70 years old with active or convalescent COVID-19.

V usage is TRBV2 and J usage is TRBJ2-1, with 9 bases aligning to TRBD2. With V trimmed by 10 bases and J by 9 bases, 4 bases remained unmatched. Germline V CDR1 and CDR2: SNHLY, FYNNEI. The CDR3 extends over 11 amino acids. In DNA, the CDR3 is TGTGCCAAGGGACTAGCTAGTGAGCAGTTCTTC. Its translation: CAKGLASEQFF.

The chain combines TRBV6-2 or TRBV6-3 with TRBJ1-2; TRBD1 agrees at 8 bases. Germline-derived CDR1 and CDR2 are MNHEY and SVGEGT. This CDR3 spans 16 amino acids. J lost 5 bases, V lost 5 bases, and 13 bases had no gene match. DNA of the CDR3: TGTGCCAGCAGTCGACAGGGGACCAGATCCCTTTATGGCTACACCTTC. Translated: CASSRQGTRSLYGYTF.

V and J are TRBV4-1 and TRBJ2-6; 12 bases line up with TRBD2. CDR1 and CDR2 from the germline V gene are MGHRA and YSYEKL. Trimming took 4 bases from V and 0 from J; bases not matched to a gene: 7. The CDR3 runs to 19 residues. The CDR3 DNA follows: TGCGCCAGCAGCCCCTGGGGGACTAGCGGGCTCTCTGGGGCCAACGTCCTGACTTTC. This sequence encodes CASSPWGTSGLSGANVLTF.

J is TRBJ2-6 and V is TRBV19, with 8 bases fitting TRBD2. From germline, CDR1 is LNHDA and CDR2 SQIVND (reference sequence). The V gene end was trimmed by 1 base and the J gene end by 2 bases; junction bases not matched to a gene: 4. CDR3 length: 17 residues. CDR3 residues: CASSIVAGGAGANVLTF. In nucleotides, the CDR3 is TGTGCCAGTAGTATAGTTGCCGGGGGGGCTGGGGCCAACGTCCTGACTTTC.

V usage is TRBV6-5 and J usage is TRBJ2-5; tentative D call: TRBD2 (5 bases). Trimming left V 5 bases short and J 6 bases short, with 10 bases between. The CDR3 contains 12 residues. Germline CDR1 and CDR2: MNHEY and SVGAGI. The CDR3 DNA sequence: TGTGCCAGCAGTCGGGAAGCTCAGACCCAGTACTTC. Amino acid sequence: CASSREAQTQYF.

The chain carries TRBV7-2 and TRBJ1-2; maybe TRBD1 (5 bases). Germline V CDR1 and CDR2: SGHTA, FQGNSA. This CDR3 spans 14 amino acids. Trimming took off 3 bases at V and 3 bases at J, with 11 bases between the two ends. The CDR3 nucleotides are TGTGCCAGCAGCTTTTCGACAGTGGACTATGGCTACACCTTC. Amino acid sequence: CASSFSTVDYGYTF. Full variable domain (missing parts from reference TRBV7-2 and TRBJ1-2): GAGVSQSPSNKVTEKGKDVELRCDPISGHTALYWYRQSLGQGLEFLIYFQGNSAPDKSGLPSDRFSAERTGGSVSTLTIQRTQQEDSAVYLCASSFSTVDYGYTFGSGTRLTVV.

This clone appeared once. A read error may produce the germline difference seen at one junction end. The chain recombines TRBV30 with TRBJ2-7, with TRBD1 matching 10 bases. CDR1 and CDR2 from the germline V gene are GTSNPN and SVGIG (reference sequence). CDR3 length: 12 residues. CDR3 coding DNA: TGTGCCTGGAGTCAGACAGGGGGCGCAATCCTCTTC. Encoded protein: CAWSQTGGAILF.